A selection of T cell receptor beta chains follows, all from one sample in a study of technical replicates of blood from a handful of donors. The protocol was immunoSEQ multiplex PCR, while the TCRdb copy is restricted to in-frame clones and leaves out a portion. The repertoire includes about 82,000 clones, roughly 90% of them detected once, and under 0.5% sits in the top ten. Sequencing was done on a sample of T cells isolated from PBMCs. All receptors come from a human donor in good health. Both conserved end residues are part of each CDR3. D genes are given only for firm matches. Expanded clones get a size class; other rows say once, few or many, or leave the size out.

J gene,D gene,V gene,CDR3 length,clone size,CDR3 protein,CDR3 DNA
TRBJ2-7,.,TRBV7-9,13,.,CASSSPGDYEQYF,TGTGCCAGCAGCTCGCCAGGGGACTACGAGCAGTACTTC
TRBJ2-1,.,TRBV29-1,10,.,CSVGGSEQFF,TGCAGCGTTGGAGGAAGTGAGCAGTTCTTC
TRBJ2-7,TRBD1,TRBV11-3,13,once,CASSSGTGYEQYF,TGTGCCAGCAGCTCCGGGACAGGGTACGAGCAGTACTTC
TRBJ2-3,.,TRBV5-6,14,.,CASSLASGTDTQYF,TGTGCCAGCAGCTTAGCTAGCGGCACAGATACGCAGTATTTT
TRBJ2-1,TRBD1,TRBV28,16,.,CASSDRDRGIDNEQFF,TGTGCCAGCAGTGACCGGGACAGGGGTATTGACAATGAGCAGTTCTTC
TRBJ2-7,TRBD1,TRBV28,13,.,CASDRDSSYEQYF,TGTGCCAGCGACCGGGACAGCTCCTACGAGCAGTACTTC
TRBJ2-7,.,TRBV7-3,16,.,CASSLNPRTSRDEQYF,TGTGCCAGCAGCTTAAACCCCAGGACCTCGCGGGACGAGCAGTACTTC
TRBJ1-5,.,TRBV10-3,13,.,CAISEDFDQPQHF,TGTGCCATCAGTGAAGACTTCGATCAGCCCCAGCATTTT
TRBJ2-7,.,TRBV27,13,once,CARTFHSTYEQYF,TGTGCCCGCACTTTCCATTCAACCTACGAGCAGTACTTC
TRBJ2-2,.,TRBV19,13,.,CASSTVYTGELFF,TGTGCCAGTAGTACGGTTTACACCGGGGAGCTGTTTTTT
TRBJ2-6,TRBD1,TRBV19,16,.,CASSFSTGAGANVLTF,TGTGCCAGTAGTTTCTCGACAGGGGCTGGGGCCAACGTCCTGACTTTC
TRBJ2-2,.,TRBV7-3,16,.,CASSFRLGGGTGELFF,TGTGCCAGCAGCTTCCGACTAGGGGGCGGCACCGGGGAGCTGTTTTTT
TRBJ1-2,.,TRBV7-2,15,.,CASSLEQGIQYGYTF,TGTGCCAGCAGCTTAGAACAGGGAATTCAGTATGGCTACACCTTC
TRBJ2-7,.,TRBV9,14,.,CASSPWGSPVEQYF,TGTGCCAGCAGCCCCTGGGGCAGTCCTGTCGAGCAGTACTTC
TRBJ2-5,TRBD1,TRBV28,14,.,CASSNRDRQETQYF,TGTGCCAGCAGTAACCGGGACAGACAAGAGACCCAGTACTTC
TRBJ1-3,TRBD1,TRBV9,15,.,CASSVAPGQGNTIYF,TGTGCCAGCAGCGTAGCGCCGGGACAGGGAAACACCATATATTTT
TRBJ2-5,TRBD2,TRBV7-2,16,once,CASSLGIAGGGETQYF,TGTGCCAGCAGCTTAGGGATAGCGGGAGGAGGGGAGACCCAGTACTTC
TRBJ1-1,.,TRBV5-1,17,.,CASSLVPGQLDNTEAFF,TGCGCCAGCAGCTTGGTCCCCGGACAGTTAGACAACACTGAAGCTTTCTTT
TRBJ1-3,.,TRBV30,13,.,CAWSVIMGNTIYF,TGTGCCTGGAGTGTTATAATGGGAAACACCATATATTTT
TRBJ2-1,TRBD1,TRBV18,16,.,CASSPPKQGVFNEQFF,TGTGCCAGCTCACCTCCTAAGCAGGGGGTCTTCAATGAGCAGTTCTTC
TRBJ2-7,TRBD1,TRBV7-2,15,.,CASSLSDRGLYEQYF,TGTGCCAGCAGCTTAAGCGACAGGGGCTTGTACGAGCAGTACTTC
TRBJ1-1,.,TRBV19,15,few,CASSIAAIGITEAFF,TGTGCCAGTAGTATTGCGGCTATTGGTATCACTGAAGCTTTCTTT
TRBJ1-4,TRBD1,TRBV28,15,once,CASSLTGAINEKLFF,TGTGCCAGCAGTTTAACAGGGGCCATTAATGAAAAACTGTTTTTT
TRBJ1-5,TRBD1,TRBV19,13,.,CASSLQGWQPQHF,TGTGCCAGTAGTTTACAGGGGTGGCAGCCCCAGCATTTT
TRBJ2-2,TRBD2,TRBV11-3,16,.,CASSLESGRAHGELFF,TGTGCCAGCAGCTTAGAAAGCGGGAGGGCCCACGGGGAGCTGTTTTTT
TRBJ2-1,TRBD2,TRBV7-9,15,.,CASSLEIAGGDEQFF,TGTGCCAGCAGCTTAGAAATAGCGGGAGGGGATGAGCAGTTCTTC
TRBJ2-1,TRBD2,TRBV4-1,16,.,CASSQQGAGGPNEQFF,TGCGCCAGCAGCCAACAAGGGGCGGGAGGGCCTAATGAGCAGTTCTTC
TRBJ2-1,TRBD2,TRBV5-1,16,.,CASSDYSGVSYNEQFF,TGCGCCAGCAGCGATTATAGCGGGGTCTCCTACAATGAGCAGTTCTTC
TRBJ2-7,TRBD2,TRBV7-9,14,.,CASSYSGTNVEQYF,TGTGCCAGCAGTTATTCCGGGACTAACGTCGAGCAGTACTTC
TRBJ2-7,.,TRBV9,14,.,CASSVGQSSYEQYF,TGTGCCAGCAGCGTAGGTCAGTCGTCCTACGAGCAGTACTTC
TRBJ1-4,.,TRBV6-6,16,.,CASTDNRAGANEKLFF,TGTGCCAGCACCGACAACAGGGCCGGGGCTAATGAAAAACTGTTTTTT
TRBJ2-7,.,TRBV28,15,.,CASSPVGIRDHEQYF,TGTGCCAGCAGCCCCGTCGGGATACGGGATCACGAGCAGTACTTC
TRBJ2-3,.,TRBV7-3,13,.,CASSSTGTDTQYF,TGTGCCAGCAGCTCGACAGGAACAGATACGCAGTATTTT
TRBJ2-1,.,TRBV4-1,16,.,CATSDYKGGPYNEQFF,TGCGCCACCTCCGACTATAAGGGAGGCCCCTACAATGAGCAGTTCTTC
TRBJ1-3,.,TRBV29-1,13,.,CSAGRGSGNTIYF,TGCAGCGCCGGCAGGGGATCTGGAAACACCATATATTTT
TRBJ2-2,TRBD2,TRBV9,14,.,CASSWTSGRGELFF,TGTGCCAGCAGCTGGACTAGCGGGCGCGGGGAGCTGTTTTTT
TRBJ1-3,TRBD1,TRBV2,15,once,CASRTGSTTGNTIYF,TGTGCCAGCAGGACAGGGTCCACTACTGGAAACACCATATATTTT
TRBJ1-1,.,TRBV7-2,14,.,CASSSRTANTEAFF,TGTGCCAGCAGCTCAAGGACAGCTAACACTGAAGCTTTCTTT
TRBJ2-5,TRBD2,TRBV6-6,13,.,CASRSAGGETQYF,TGTGCCAGCAGGTCAGCGGGGGGTGAGACCCAGTACTTC
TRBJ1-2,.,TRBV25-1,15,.,CASSDPKQVTYGYTF,TGTGCCAGCAGTGACCCTAAACAGGTGACTTATGGCTACACCTTC
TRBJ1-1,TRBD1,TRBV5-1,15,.,CASRLQGAGWTEAFF,TGCGCCAGCAGACTACAGGGGGCGGGTTGGACTGAAGCTTTCTTT
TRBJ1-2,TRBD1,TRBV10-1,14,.,CASSADRGLSGYTF,TGCGCCAGCAGTGCTGACAGGGGGCTAAGTGGCTACACCTTC
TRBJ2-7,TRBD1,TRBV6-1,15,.,CASSAGTGVPYEQYF,TGTGCCAGCAGTGCCGGGACAGGGGTCCCCTACGAGCAGTACTTC
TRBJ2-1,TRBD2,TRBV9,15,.,CASSGGREGHNEQFF,TGTGCCAGCAGCGGGGGGCGGGAGGGCCACAATGAGCAGTTCTTC
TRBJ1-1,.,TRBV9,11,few,CATSRDTEAFF,TGTGCCACCTCTCGGGACACTGAAGCTTTCTTT
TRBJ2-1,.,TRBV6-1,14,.,CASIDGSSYNEQFF,TGTGCCAGCATCGATGGCAGTTCCTACAATGAGCAGTTCTTC
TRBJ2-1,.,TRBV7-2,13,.,CASSSDLFNEQFF,TGTGCCAGCAGCTCGGACTTATTCAATGAGCAGTTCTTC
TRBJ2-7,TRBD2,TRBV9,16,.,CASSPGGTPTAYEQYF,TGTGCCAGCAGCCCCGGGGGGACTCCTACGGCCTACGAGCAGTACTTC
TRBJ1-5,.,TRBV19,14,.,CAVRQGEGNQPQHF,TGTGCCGTGAGGCAGGGCGAGGGCAATCAGCCCCAGCATTTT
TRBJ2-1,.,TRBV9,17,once,CASSVERGSRSYNEQFF,TGTGCCAGCAGCGTGGAGCGTGGGTCTCGCTCCTACAATGAGCAGTTCTTC